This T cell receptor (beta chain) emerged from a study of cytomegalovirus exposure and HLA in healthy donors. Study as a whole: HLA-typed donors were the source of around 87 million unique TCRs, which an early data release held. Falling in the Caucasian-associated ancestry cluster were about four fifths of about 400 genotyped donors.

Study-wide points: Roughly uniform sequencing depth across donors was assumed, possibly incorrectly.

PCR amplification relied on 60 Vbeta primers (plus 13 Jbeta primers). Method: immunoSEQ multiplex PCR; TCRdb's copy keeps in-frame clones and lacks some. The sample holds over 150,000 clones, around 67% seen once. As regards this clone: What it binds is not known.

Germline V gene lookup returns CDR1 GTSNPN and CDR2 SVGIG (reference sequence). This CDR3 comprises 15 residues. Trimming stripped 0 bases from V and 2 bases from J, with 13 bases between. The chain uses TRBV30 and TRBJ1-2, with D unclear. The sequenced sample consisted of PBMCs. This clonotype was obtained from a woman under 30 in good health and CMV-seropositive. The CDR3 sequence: CAWSVRFGVNYGYTF. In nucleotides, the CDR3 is TGTGCCTGGAGTGTACGTTTCGGGGTCAACTATGGCTACACCTTC. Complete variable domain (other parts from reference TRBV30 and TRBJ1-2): SQTIHQWPATLVQPVGSPLSLECTVEGTSNPNLYWYRQAAGRGLQLLFYSVGIGQISSEVPQNLSASRPQDRQFILSSKKLLLSDSGFYLCAWSVRFGVNYGYTFGSGTRLTVV.